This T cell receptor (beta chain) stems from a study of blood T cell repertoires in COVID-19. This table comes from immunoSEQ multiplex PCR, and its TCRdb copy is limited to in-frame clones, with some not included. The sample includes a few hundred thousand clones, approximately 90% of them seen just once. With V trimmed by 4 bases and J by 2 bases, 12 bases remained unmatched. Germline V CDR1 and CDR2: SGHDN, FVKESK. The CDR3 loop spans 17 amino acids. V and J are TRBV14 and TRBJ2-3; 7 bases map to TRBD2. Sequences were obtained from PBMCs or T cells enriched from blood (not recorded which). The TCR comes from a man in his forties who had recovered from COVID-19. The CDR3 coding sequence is TGTGCCAGCAGCCGTCGGGCTAGCGGACCTTCCACAGATACGCAGTATTTT. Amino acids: CASSRRASGPSTDTQYF.